This is a list of T cell receptor beta chains from one sample in a study of molecular identifiers for immune sequencing clone quantification. TCRdb itself ran the PCR reads through MiXCR, one entry per CDR3 protein. The sample yields about 510,000 distinct CDR3 sequences, about a fifth seen once. The sequencing sample was made of naive CD8+ T cells from blood, with Jurkat cell RNA spiked in. The receptors here all came from a human donor in good health. Some libraries in this study had Jurkat cell RNA spiked in. CDR3s include the opening cysteine and the closing phenylalanine or tryptophan. Fields, in order: V gene, J gene, clone size, D gene, CDR3 DNA, CDR3 protein. A D gene is named only where the DNA matches it firmly. Where a row states a size, it is once, few, many or the class of an expanded clone; other rows omit it.

V: TRBV20-1; J: TRBJ2-7; size: few; D: TRBD2; DNA: TGCAGTGCTAGAGATCTGGGACTAGCGAGGGGCGAGCAGTACTTC; CDR3: CSARDLGLARGEQYF
V: TRBV6-2/TRBV6-3; J: TRBJ2-5; size: many; D: NA; DNA: TGTGCCAGCAACAGGAGGATGGTAGAGACCCAGTACTTC; CDR3: CASNRRMVETQYF
V: TRBV23-1; J: TRBJ1-1; size: NA; D: NA; DNA: TGCGCCAGCAGTCATTGTACACGGGAAGCTTTCTTT; CDR3: CASSHCTREAFF
V: TRBV5-5; J: TRBJ1-1; size: NA; D: NA; DNA: TGTGCCAGCAGCTCCCCGGGGATGAACACTGAAGCTTTCTTT; CDR3: CASSSPGMNTEAFF
V: TRBV9; J: TRBJ1-4; size: few; D: NA; DNA: TGTGCCAGCAGTGAGGGGGGCTTGGATGAAAAACTGTTTTTT; CDR3: CASSEGGLDEKLFF
V: TRBV19; J: TRBJ2-2; size: few; D: TRBD2; DNA: TGTGCCAGTACCACAGCATTGACGACTAGCGGGGGGCCCACCGGGGAGCTGTTTTTT; CDR3: CASTTALTTSGGPTGELFF
V: TRBV9; J: TRBJ1-2; size: NA; D: NA; DNA: TGTGCCAGCATCTCCAGGCAGAGCTATGGCTACACCTTC; CDR3: CASISRQSYGYTF
V: TRBV28; J: TRBJ1-1; size: many; D: NA; DNA: TGTGCCAGCAGCTCCCAAGTACTTTTGAACACTGAAGCTTTCTTT; CDR3: CASSSQVLLNTEAFF
V: TRBV4-1; J: TRBJ1-1; size: many; D: NA; DNA: TGCGCCAGCAGCCAAGAAAGGCGGATCAACACTGAAGCTTTCTTT; CDR3: CASSQERRINTEAFF
V: TRBV19; J: TRBJ1-5; size: few; D: NA; DNA: TGTGCCAGTAGTTGGGGGGTGAGCAATCAGCCCCAGCATTTT; CDR3: CASSWGVSNQPQHF
V: TRBV7-3; J: TRBJ2-3; size: few; D: NA; DNA: TGTGCCCAGCGGAATTCGGGGGTTGGGGCTAGCACAGATACGCAGTATTTT; CDR3: CAQRNSGVGASTDTQYF
V: TRBV7-9; J: TRBJ2-2; size: NA; D: TRBD1; DNA: TGTGCCAGCAGCCACGCGACAGGGTCGGACACAGGGGAGCTGTTTTTT; CDR3: CASSHATGSDTGELFF
V: TRBV7-9; J: TRBJ2-7; size: few; D: NA; DNA: TGTGCCAGAGCAGGGGCGGGGGCCCCTACCGAGCAGTACTTC; CDR3: CARAGAGAPTEQYF